One and the same sample provided the 22 T cell receptor beta chains below, sequenced in a study of cytotoxic CD8 clonotypes in ibrutinib-treated CLL. The method was immunoSEQ multiplex PCR; TCRdb's version includes in-frame clones alone and lacks a portion of them. The repertoire includes around 330,000 clones, 67% of them detected once, and 6.3% sits in the top ten. The sample here was PBMCs, taken after 36 months of ibrutinib treatment. These receptors were obtained from a human donor with chronic lymphocytic leukemia.

The chain uses TRBV28 and TRBJ1-5, with D maybe TRBD1 (6 bases). Germline V gene lookup returns CDR1 MDHEN and CDR2 SYDVKM. The V end lost 11 bases, the J end lost 2 bases, and 10 bases lay between the germline ends. The CDR3 runs to 12 residues. The CDR3 nucleotides are TGTGCCCACAGGGAGGGCAATCAGCCCCAGCATTTT. Amino acids: CAHREGNQPQHF.

This clone appeared a single time. The chain uses TRBV7-9 and TRBJ2-7, with D perhaps matching TRBD1 (5 bases). Germline CDR1 SEHNR, CDR2 FQNEAQ (reference sequence). V gave up 5 bases and J gave up 3 bases, with 11 bases separating them. There are 13 residues in the CDR3. This chain's CDR3 is CASSPKQGYEQYF. The CDR3 nucleotides read TGTGCCAGCAGCCCAAAGCAGGGCTACGAGCAGTACTTC.

This clone was counted a few times. The CDR3 region is CASSGDREVQYF. The CDR3 DNA is TGTGCCAGCAGCGGAGACAGGGAGGTGCAGTACTTC. The V gene is TRBV9, the J gene TRBJ2-7, with a weak D call TRBD1 (7 bases). Germline V gene data show CDR1 as SGDLS and CDR2 as YYNGEE. This CDR3 has 12 amino acids. V lost 3 bases, J lost 9 bases, and 13 bases lay in between.

V gene TRBV7-2 combines with J gene TRBJ1-4; the match to TRBD1 covers 8 bases. With V trimmed by 1 base and J by 7 bases, 8 bases remained unmatched. Germline assignment: CDR1 SGHTA and CDR2 FQGNSA. The CDR3 totals 16 residues. CDR3 protein: CASSLEDRAVREKLFF. The CDR3 DNA reads as TGTGCCAGCAGCTTAGAGGACAGGGCAGTTCGTGAAAAACTGTTTTTT.

In nucleotides, the CDR3 is TGCAGCGTTGACCGGCGGGGGCGGAGTGGCTACACCTTC. As protein: CSVDRRGRSGYTF. The V and J genes are TRBV29-1 and TRBJ1-2; maybe TRBD1 (6 bases). The CDR3 totals 13 residues. From germline, CDR1 is SQVTM and CDR2 ANQGSEA. Between the trimmed V and J ends, which lost 3 bases and 7 bases, there was a span of 15 bases.

The chain carries TRBV29-1 and TRBJ1-5; possible D gene TRBD1, 5 bases. V gave up 7 bases and J gave up 3 bases, with 13 bases separating them. Germline V lookup: CDR1 SQVTM, CDR2 ANQGSEA. This CDR3 region has 13 residues. The CDR3 nucleotides are TGCAGCGCGGGATGGGGCTCCAATCAGCCCCAGCATTTT. Protein sequence: CSAGWGSNQPQHF.

This clone was counted between two and nine times. This sequence joins TRBV6-1 and TRBJ2-7; D is possibly TRBD1 (5 bases). The length of the CDR3 is 13 residues. Germline-derived CDR1 and CDR2 are MNHNS and SASEGT. Trimming pared 7 bases from V and 3 bases from J, leaving 13 bases between. CDR3 nucleotide sequence: TGTGCCAGCACCGACAGAGCTTTCTACGAGCAGTACTTC. Protein sequence: CASTDRAFYEQYF.

In its sample, this clone was seen once. The chain links TRBV15 to TRBJ2-3; D gene unclear. CDR1 LNHNV and CDR2 YYDKDF come from the germline V gene (reference sequence). V lost 2 bases and J 0 bases, leaving 21 bases between the germline ends. CDR3 length: 19 residues. CDR3 sequence reads: CATSRRRLVQHASTDTQYF. In nucleotides, the CDR3 is TGTGCCACCAGCAGACGAAGATTGGTACAGCATGCAAGCACAGATACGCAGTATTTT. The entire variable domain, with the rest obtained from reference TRBV15 and TRBJ2-3, is as follows: DAMVIQNPRYQVTQFGKPVTLSCSQTLNHNVMYWYQQKSSQAPKLLFHYYDKDFNNEADTPDNFQSRRPNTSFCFLDIRSPGLGDTAMYLCATSRRRLVQHASTDTQYFGPGTRLTVL.

This clone has more than one count but fewer than ten. The chain is built from TRBV29-1 and TRBJ2-7; 9 bases are shared with TRBD1. This CDR3 comprises 11 residues. Germline loops: CDR1 SQVTM, CDR2 ANQGSEA. CDR3 DNA sequence: TGCAGTGGACAGGGGAACTTCGAGCAGTACTTC. Encoded protein: CSGQGNFEQYF.

This chain joins TRBV7-6 and TRBJ1-1, with TRBD1 matching 7 bases. There are 16 residues in the CDR3. The germline V gene encodes CDR1 SGHVS and CDR2 FNYEAQ. Losses at the gene ends were 1 base for V and 0 bases for J; bases not matched to a gene: 5. The CDR3 loop reads CASSLDLGQMNTEAFF. The CDR3 DNA is TGTGCCAGCAGCTTAGACCTGGGACAGATGAACACTGAAGCTTTCTTT.

V is TRBV6-1 and J is TRBJ2-7; maybe TRBD2 (6 bases). The CDR3 has 14 amino acids. Germline CDR1 MNHNS, CDR2 SASEGT. V shed 6 bases and J shed 6 bases, with 18 bases lying between them. CDR3 region: CASSIRVSGAEQYF. The CDR3 coding sequence is TGTGCCAGCAGCATCCGGGTTAGCGGCGCCGAGCAGTACTTC.

For the CDR3, the DNA is TGTGCCAGCAGCTTATTGCCCCAACCGAACTATGGCTACACCTTC. As protein: CASSLLPQPNYGYTF. This chain uses TRBV5-4 with TRBJ1-2; D gene unclear. Deletions cut 2 bases from V and 2 bases from J, with 13 bases between. The CDR3 loop spans 15 amino acids. Germline V gene data show CDR1 as SGHNT and CDR2 as YYREEE (reference sequence).

The chain combines TRBV9 with TRBJ2-7; D may be TRBD1 (6 bases). Trimming left V 0 bases short and J 5 bases short, with 15 bases between. Germline V gene sequence: CDR1 SGDLS, CDR2 YYNGEE. This CDR3 has 15 amino acids. CDR3 loop: CASSVDISNRDEQYF. CDR3 in DNA: TGTGCCAGCAGCGTAGACATCTCCAACAGGGACGAGCAGTACTTC.

In its sample, this clone was seen a few times. The chain recombines TRBV7-9 with TRBJ2-3; D possibly corresponds to TRBD2 (5 bases). Germline-derived CDR1 and CDR2 are SEHNR and FQNEAQ (reference sequence). The CDR3 is made up of 12 amino acids. Trimming removed 8 bases at V and 8 bases at J, with 14 bases between. The CDR3 is CASAQGEGTQYF. The CDR3 coding sequence is TGTGCCAGCGCCCAAGGAGAGGGTACGCAGTATTTT.

This clone was found a few times. The chain carries TRBV19 and TRBJ2-1; TRBD2 agrees at 9 bases. Per the germline V gene, CDR1 is LNHDA and CDR2 is SQIVND (reference sequence). CDR3 length: 16 residues. V dropped 5 bases and J dropped 1; count of bases not matched to a gene: 6. CDR3 residues: CASSRLAAKSYNEQFF. CDR3 DNA sequence: TGTGCCAGTAGTCGACTAGCGGCTAAATCCTACAATGAGCAGTTCTTC.

The gene calls are TRBV11-2 and TRBJ2-5, with D possibly matching TRBD2 (5 bases). The assigned J gene may be wrong: the sequence end matches TRBJ2-7 better. CDR3 length: 15 amino acids. Germline V gene lookup returns CDR1 SGHAT and CDR2 FQNNGV. This CDR3 is CASSLNAGEHYEQYF. CDR3 coding DNA: TGTGCCAGCAGCCTTAACGCCGGGGAACATTACGAGCAGTACTTC.

The chain carries TRBV9 and TRBJ2-1, with a possible D match to TRBD2 (6 bases). The CDR3 loop spans 15 amino acids. The V gene lost 1 base and the J gene lost 0 bases, with 8 bases spanning the gap. The germline V gene encodes CDR1 SGDLS and CDR2 YYNGEE. CDR3 DNA sequence: TGTGCCAGCAGCGTAACAGCGGGCTCCTACAATGAGCAGTTCTTC. Its protein product is CASSVTAGSYNEQFF.

The CDR3 sequence is CASSLDRAPLGYTF. Written as DNA, the CDR3 is TGTGCCAGCAGCTTGGACAGGGCACCGCTTGGCTACACCTTC. The chain joins TRBV5-4 to TRBJ1-2; possibly TRBD1 for D (6 bases). The V end lost 0 bases, the J end lost 7 bases, and 13 bases lay between the germline ends. This CDR3 region has 14 residues. Germline CDR1 is SGHNT and CDR2 is YYREEE (reference sequence). The full variable domain, completed using reference TRBV5-4 and TRBJ1-2, is ETGVTQSPTHLIKTRGQQVTLRCSSQSGHNTVSWYQQALGQGPQFIFQYYREEENGRGNFPPRFSGLQFPNYSSELNVNALELDDSALYLCASSLDRAPLGYTFGSGTRLTVV.

This clone appeared a few times. This chain connects TRBV4-3 to TRBJ2-7; D call uncertain. The CDR3 runs 14 residues. V lost 0 bases to trimming and J lost 2 bases, with 8 bases between them. Germline V CDR1 and CDR2: LGHNA, YSLEER. The CDR3 here is CASSQEIGTYEQYF. CDR3 coding DNA: TGCGCCAGCAGCCAAGAGATAGGGACCTACGAGCAGTACTTC.

The chain has TRBV9 and TRBJ2-5, with 11 nucleotides matching TRBD2. Losses at the gene ends were 3 bases for V and 2 bases for J; bases not matched to a gene: 6. Germline CDR1 reads SGDLS; CDR2 reads YYNGEE. CDR3 size: 16 residues. As DNA, the CDR3 is TGTGCCAGCAGCGCCTATAGCGGGAGGGGACAAGAGACCCAGTACTTC. Translation gives CASSAYSGRGQETQYF.

The rearrangement uses TRBV11-2 and TRBJ1-1; TRBD1 might be the D (6 bases). CDR3 length equals 15 residues. Germline loops: CDR1 SGHAT, CDR2 FQNNGV. V was clipped by 8 bases and J by 1 base, with 17 bases between them. The CDR3 nucleotides read TGTGCCAGCGGGAACAGACAGGCGGGGAACACTGAAGCTTTCTTT. It encodes CASGNRQAGNTEAFF.

This chain joins TRBV5-1 and TRBJ1-1; D remains unclear. Trimming stripped 4 bases from V and 1 base from J, with 14 bases between. The CDR3 runs to 15 residues. Germline-derived CDR1 and CDR2 are SGHRS and YFSETQ. Here the CDR3 DNA reads TGCGCCAGCAGCCCAGTCCGCATCGGGAACACTGAAGCTTTCTTT. This gives the protein CASSPVRIGNTEAFF.